This T cell receptor beta chain was sequenced for a study of T cell clones after liver transplantation. V was trimmed by 5 bases and J by 5 bases, leaving 10 bases between them. CDR1 and CDR2 from the germline V gene are SGHVS and FQNEAQ. This CDR3 has 13 amino acids. In its sample, this clone was seen a few times. TCRdb's copy holds only in-frame clones and misses some; the assay was immunoSEQ multiplex PCR. Of about 120,000 clones listed, 75% to 95% were seen once; the top ten hold 0.83%. This sample comprised CD4+ T cells from blood, obtained 12 months after liver transplant. V gene TRBV7-8 combines with J gene TRBJ2-4; D is unclear. This clonotype was obtained from a human patient who received a liver transplant. Some of the T cells might come from the graft donor. The CDR3 reads CASSGGRQNIQYF. The CDR3 coding sequence is TGTGCCAGCAGCGGTGGACGGCAAAACATTCAGTACTTC.